These 20 T cell receptor beta chains share one sample of origin, sequenced in a study of sequential checkpoint blockade in melanoma. Profiled with immunoSEQ multiplex PCR; TCRdb holds only in-frame clones, not every one. The data show under 2,500 clones, with 12% to 15% seen just once and 13% held by the top ten. Treatment denoted: randomized to nivolumab then ipilimumab (arm A) or the reverse (arm B). Sample: tumor tissue (inferred from file names), taken from a patient given nivolumab and ipilimumab in sequence. Source of these receptors: a human donor with melanoma.

V usage is TRBV7-2 and J usage is TRBJ2-4; 11 nucleotides match TRBD2. With 5 bases clipped from V and 5 bases from J, the junction kept 14 bases outside the gene matches. Germline V gene lookup returns CDR1 SGHTA and CDR2 FQGNSA. The CDR3 has 18 residues. The CDR3 DNA sequence: TGTGCCAGCAGCCAAGTCCCCGGGACTAGCGGCCCAGAAAACATTCAGTACTTC. Its translation: CASSQVPGTSGPENIQYF.

The chain links TRBV6-8 to TRBJ2-3; 8 nucleotides match TRBD2. V shed 5 bases, J shed 0 bases, and the junction held 16 bases outside the gene matches. Germline CDR1 MNHGY, CDR2 SAAAGT. The CDR3 contains 19 residues. CDR3 bases: TGTGCCAGCAGTGAGAGGGGGGACTTAGCGGGACTCAGCACAGATACGCAGTATTTT. As protein: CASSERGDLAGLSTDTQYF.

This clone has more than one count but fewer than ten. This CDR3 reads CASSRVVTSGLSSYEQYF. DNA for the CDR3: TGCGCCAGCAGCCGCGTAGTGACTAGCGGGCTGAGCTCCTACGAGCAGTACTTC. The gene calls are TRBV4-1 and TRBJ2-7; 10 nucleotides agree with TRBD2. V trimming: 4 bases; J trimming: 0 bases; junction bases outside the gene matches: 12. The CDR3 sequence is 18 residues long. Germline CDR1 MGHRA, CDR2 YSYEKL.

V is TRBV5-1 and J is TRBJ2-5, with 8 nucleotides matching TRBD1. V trimming: 4 bases; J trimming: 9 bases; junction bases outside the gene matches: 29. The CDR3 spans 20 residues. CDR1 is SGHRS, CDR2 YFSETQ, per germline. In nucleotides, the CDR3 is TGCGCCAGCAGCCTCTACTGGACAGGGACAGATGTCCAAGACAAGGGGGCCCAGTACTTC. Its translation is CASSLYWTGTDVQDKGAQYF.

This rearrangement joins TRBV9 to TRBJ2-2; possible D gene TRBD2, 6 bases. Looked up from germline, CDR1 is SGDLS and CDR2 is YYNGEE. V was trimmed by 0 bases and J by 3 bases, leaving 9 bases between them. The CDR3 is made up of 15 amino acids. The CDR3 DNA is TGTGCCAGCAGCGTAGCGGGAGTATACACCGGGGAGCTGTTTTTT. This gives the protein CASSVAGVYTGELFF.

In its sample, this clone is medium-sized. This chain joins TRBV9 and TRBJ2-5, with TRBD2 matching over 16 bases. This CDR3 is 18 amino acids long. Germline assignment: CDR1 SGDLS and CDR2 YYNGEE. The V segment lost 4 bases and the J segment 5 bases; nucleotides outside the gene matches: 11. In nucleotides, the CDR3 is TGTGCCAGCAGCCTTCCCCTGGGACTAGCGGGAGGGGGTGAGACCCAGTACTTC. Translation gives CASSLPLGLAGGGETQYF. The entire variable domain, with the rest obtained from reference TRBV9 and TRBJ2-5, is as follows: DSGVTQTPKHLITATGQRVTLRCSPRSGDLSVYWYQQSLDQGLQFLIQYYNGEERAKGNILERFSAQQFPDLHSELNLSSLELGDSALYFCASSLPLGLAGGGETQYFGPGTRLLVL.

The gene calls are TRBV6-8 and TRBJ2-3; 10 nucleotides match TRBD2. With V trimmed by 5 bases and J by 3 bases, 8 bases remained unmatched. Germline CDR1 MNHGY, CDR2 SAAAGT. The CDR3 loop spans 16 amino acids. The CDR3 DNA is TGTGCCAGCAGTAAAAGCGGGAGGGCCGGGACAGATACGCAGTATTTT. Translation gives CASSKSGRAGTDTQYF.

This clone came up many times. The J gene is TRBJ1-5, the V gene TRBV9; no firm D call. The CDR3 runs 13 residues. CDR1 is SGDLS and CDR2 is YYNGEE in the germline V gene. Trimming shortened V by 5 bases and J by 4 bases, and 10 bases separated the two germline ends. Written as DNA, the CDR3 is TGTGCCAGCAGTTCCGCCAGGAATCAGCCCCAGCATTTT. As protein: CASSSARNQPQHF.

The V call is TRBV19, the J call TRBJ2-5; 7 bases fit TRBD1. Germline CDR1 LNHDA, CDR2 SQIVND (reference sequence). J lost 7 bases, V lost 2 bases, and 10 bases had no gene match. The CDR3 has 15 amino acids. The CDR3 DNA reads as TGTGCCAGTAGTATAACCTCGACAGGGCCAGGGACCCAGTACTTC. Translation gives CASSITSTGPGTQYF.

The J gene is TRBJ2-3, the V gene TRBV28; 13 bases align to TRBD2. Germline CDR1 and CDR2: MDHEN and SYDVKM. With V trimmed by 5 bases and J by 5 bases, 4 bases remained unmatched. This CDR3 is built from 15 residues. The CDR3 nucleotides are TGTGCCAGCAGTATACTAGCGGGAGGGATAGATACGCAGTATTTT. This codes for CASSILAGGIDTQYF. The full variable domain, its missing parts supplied by reference TRBV28 and TRBJ2-3, is DVKVTQSSRYLVKRTGEKVFLECVQDMDHENMFWYRQDPGLGLRLIYFSYDVKMKEKGDIPEGYSVSREKKERFSLILESASTNQTSMYLCASSILAGGIDTQYFGPGTRLTVL.

This clone is medium-sized by share. J is TRBJ2-1 and V is TRBV6-8, with 7 bases lining up with TRBD2. Germline trimming cut 4 bases from V and 8 bases from J; bases unmatched to any gene: 5. The CDR3 is 13 residues long. Germline CDR1 MNHGY, CDR2 SAAAGT. The CDR3 spells CASSFGREHEQFF. CDR3 sequence (DNA): TGTGCCAGCAGTTTTGGGCGGGAGCATGAGCAGTTCTTC.

This sequence joins TRBV18 and TRBJ1-5; TRBD1 might be the D (6 bases). V was clipped by 3 bases and J by 7 bases, with 28 bases between them. Per the germline V gene, CDR1 is KGHSH and CDR2 is LQKENI. This CDR3 contains 19 residues. CDR3 coding DNA: TGTGCCAGCTCACCGAACACGGGGGGCAGGGCCCACGCTGGACAGCCCCAGCATTTT. It codes for CASSPNTGGRAHAGQPQHF.

The chain links TRBV30 to TRBJ2-7; 9 bases fit TRBD2. The CDR3 loop spans 13 amino acids. CDR1 and CDR2 (germline): GTSNPN, SVGIG (reference sequence). The ends lost 4 bases at V and 6 bases at J; junction bases unmatched: 7. Here the CDR3 DNA reads TGTGCCTGGACGGGACTAGCTGGGGGCGAGCAGTACTTC. Encoded protein: CAWTGLAGGEQYF.

This clone is classed as medium-sized (0.01 to 0.1%). The chain links TRBV6-8 to TRBJ2-5, with D unresolved. The germline V gene encodes CDR1 MNHGY and CDR2 SAAAGT. The length of the CDR3 is 14 residues. The V end lost 0 bases, the J end lost 4 bases, and 9 bases lay between the germline ends. DNA of the CDR3: TGTGCCAGCAGTTACTCTGGGGTTGGAGAGACCCAGTACTTC. It encodes CASSYSGVGETQYF.

The rearrangement uses TRBV6-7 and TRBJ2-5; 15 bases match TRBD2. TRBV6-7 is noted as an ORF with a role that remains uncertain. The length of the CDR3 is 16 residues. V was clipped by 4 bases and J by 7 bases; unmatched bases: 7. The CDR3 region has the DNA TGTGCCAGCAGTTCAAGGACTAGCGGGAGGGAGGGGACCCAGTACTTC. Amino acid sequence: CASSSRTSGREGTQYF.

This rearrangement joins TRBV12-2 to TRBJ2-1; the table assigns TRBD1, which was not confirmed against the DNA. TRBV12-2 is a pseudogene. CDR3 length: 14 residues. The CDR3: CASSGTGFHNEQFF. The CDR3 DNA reads as TGTGCCAGTTCCGGGACAGGGTTTCACAATGAGCAGTTCTTC.

The chain links TRBV11-3 to TRBJ1-2, with 9 nucleotides matching TRBD1. Germline V gene lookup returns CDR1 SGHNT and CDR2 YENEEA. This CDR3 region has 16 residues. The J segment lost 7 bases and the V segment lost 0 bases, leaving 9 bases of the junction unmatched. Here the CDR3 reads CASSLEQGARLGGYTF. The CDR3 DNA follows: TGTGCCAGCAGCTTAGAACAGGGGGCGCGATTGGGTGGCTACACCTTC.

This clone was observed many times. This chain uses TRBV11-3 with TRBJ2-5, with TRBD2 matching 8 bases. Trimming cost V 4 bases and J 4 bases; bases outside gene matches: 8. The CDR3 sequence is 15 residues long. Germline-derived CDR1 and CDR2 are SGHNT and YENEEA. The chain's CDR3 is CASSYNAGGRETQYF. In DNA form, the CDR3 reads TGTGCCAGCAGCTATAACGCGGGAGGCCGAGAGACCCAGTACTTC. The whole variable domain, filled in from reference TRBV11-3 and TRBJ2-5, reads EAGVVQSPRYKIIEKKQPVAFWCNPISGHNTLYWYLQNLGQGPELLIRYENEEAVDDSQLPKDRFSAERLKGVDSTLKIQPAELGDSAVYLCASSYNAGGRETQYFGPGTRLLVL.

This clone turned up a few times. The rearrangement links TRBV29-1 to TRBJ2-3; D remains ambiguous. Germline CDR1 reads SQVTM; CDR2 reads ANQGSEA. CDR3 length equals 15 residues. V was clipped by 3 bases and J by 1 base, with 14 bases between them. CDR3 in amino acids: CSVERPGRGTDTQYF. The DNA of the CDR3 is TGCAGCGTTGAGCGTCCAGGACGGGGCACAGATACGCAGTATTTT.

This chain links TRBV6-8 with TRBJ2-2; 7 nucleotides match TRBD2. The germline CDR1 and CDR2 sequences are MNHGY and SAAAGT. CDR3 size: 17 residues. Trimming took 6 bases from V and 1 from J; bases not matched to a gene: 11. The CDR3: CASSTRKGGRNTGELFF. In nucleotides, the CDR3 is TGTGCCAGCAGCACCCGGAAGGGCGGGAGGAACACCGGGGAGCTGTTTTTT.